These T cell receptor beta chains were read from a single sample in a study of cytomegalovirus exposure and HLA in healthy donors. The repertoire was sequenced with immunoSEQ multiplex PCR; TCRdb's copy has only in-frame clones and lacks some. Among approximately 150,000 clones, roughly 90% were seen once, and the ten largest hold under 0.8%. Sequencing was carried out using PBMCs. These receptors were collected from a man aged 18 to 30 in good health and CMV-seronegative. Each CDR3 is given with its conserved first and last residue. The order of the fields is clone size, V gene, D gene, J gene, CDR3 DNA, CDR3 protein. D genes are given only for firm matches. Size values are once, few and many counts, or a class for expanded clones, and some rows have none.

clone_size: once
v_call: TRBV5-1
d_call: -
j_call: TRBJ2-1
cdr3_nt: TGCGCCAGCAGCTTGGAACAGGGAATTTACAATGAGCAGTTCTTC
cdr3_aa: CASSLEQGIYNEQFF

clone_size: -
v_call: TRBV19
d_call: -
j_call: TRBJ1-1
cdr3_nt: TGTGCCAGTATCGGCCGTGGTCCAGGGGAACTGATGAACACTGAAGCTTTCTTT
cdr3_aa: CASIGRGPGELMNTEAFF

clone_size: -
v_call: TRBV19
d_call: -
j_call: TRBJ1-3
cdr3_nt: TGTGCCAGTAGTATGGGCCTGACAGGCGGGCGCAACACCATATATTTT
cdr3_aa: CASSMGLTGGRNTIYF

clone_size: -
v_call: TRBV30
d_call: -
j_call: TRBJ2-5
cdr3_nt: TGTGCCTGGGACGAGGGAGGAGAGACCCAGTACTTC
cdr3_aa: CAWDEGGETQYF

clone_size: -
v_call: TRBV5-6
d_call: TRBD1
j_call: TRBJ1-1
cdr3_nt: TGTGCCAGCAGCTTGGGAACCGGGACAGCGAACACTGAAGCTTTCTTT
cdr3_aa: CASSLGTGTANTEAFF

clone_size: -
v_call: TRBV30
d_call: -
j_call: TRBJ1-5
cdr3_nt: TGTGCCTGCAACGGACAGCCGGGTCAGCCCCAGCATTTT
cdr3_aa: CACNGQPGQPQHF

clone_size: -
v_call: TRBV4-3
d_call: TRBD1
j_call: TRBJ2-1
cdr3_nt: TGCGCCAGCAGCCAGGGGACAGGGACCTCAGGAGGGAGAGGGGCCTACAATGAGCAGTTCTTC
cdr3_aa: CASSQGTGTSGGRGAYNEQFF

clone_size: -
v_call: TRBV30
d_call: -
j_call: TRBJ2-7
cdr3_nt: TGTGCCTGTCGAGGGGGGGCTACCTACGAGCAGTACTTC
cdr3_aa: CACRGGATYEQYF

clone_size: once
v_call: TRBV5-1
d_call: -
j_call: TRBJ1-5
cdr3_nt: TGCGCCAGCAGCTTGGCCAAGAGACAGGCCAATCAGCCCCAGCATTTT
cdr3_aa: CASSLAKRQANQPQHF

clone_size: -
v_call: TRBV14
d_call: -
j_call: TRBJ1-1
cdr3_nt: TGTGCCAGCAGCCAAGTTTCAGGGAACACTGAAGCTTTCTTT
cdr3_aa: CASSQVSGNTEAFF

clone_size: -
v_call: TRBV29-1
d_call: -
j_call: TRBJ1-1
cdr3_nt: TGCAGCGTTCCCAACCCGGACAGGAACACTGAAGCTTTCTTT
cdr3_aa: CSVPNPDRNTEAFF

clone_size: -
v_call: TRBV27
d_call: TRBD1
j_call: TRBJ1-2
cdr3_nt: TGTGCCAGCAGTTTAGGACAGGGGAACTATGGCTACACCTTC
cdr3_aa: CASSLGQGNYGYTF

clone_size: -
v_call: TRBV6-5
d_call: TRBD1
j_call: TRBJ2-7
cdr3_nt: TGTGCCAGCAGTTACTCGGGACAGAGCTCCTACGAGCAGTACTTC
cdr3_aa: CASSYSGQSSYEQYF

clone_size: -
v_call: TRBV11-2
d_call: -
j_call: TRBJ2-3
cdr3_nt: TGTGCCAGCAGCTTAGGGGCAAGCACAGATACGCAGTATTTT
cdr3_aa: CASSLGASTDTQYF

clone_size: -
v_call: TRBV14
d_call: -
j_call: TRBJ2-5
cdr3_nt: TGTGCCAGCAGCCAAGAATGTGCGACTGCCCTCCGAGAGACCCAGTACTTC
cdr3_aa: CASSQECATALRETQYF

clone_size: -
v_call: TRBV9
d_call: -
j_call: TRBJ2-2
cdr3_nt: TGTGCCAGCAGCGTGATGAGCACCGGGGAGCTGTTTTTT
cdr3_aa: CASSVMSTGELFF

clone_size: -
v_call: TRBV27
d_call: TRBD2
j_call: TRBJ2-1
cdr3_nt: TGTGCCAGCAGTTTAGGACTAGCGGGAGTGAACAATGAGCAGTTCTTC
cdr3_aa: CASSLGLAGVNNEQFF

clone_size: -
v_call: TRBV7-2
d_call: TRBD1
j_call: TRBJ1-4
cdr3_nt: TGTGCCAGCAGCTTAGCCAGACAGGGGGCACAGAATGAAAAACTGTTTTTT
cdr3_aa: CASSLARQGAQNEKLFF

clone_size: -
v_call: TRBV15
d_call: -
j_call: TRBJ2-5
cdr3_nt: TGTGCCACCAGCAGAGAGCTTAGCGGCCAAGAGACCCAGTACTTC
cdr3_aa: CATSRELSGQETQYF

clone_size: -
v_call: TRBV4-3
d_call: -
j_call: TRBJ2-3
cdr3_nt: TGCGCCAGCAGCCAGGCCGGGACTAGCACAGATACGCAGTATTTT
cdr3_aa: CASSQAGTSTDTQYF

clone_size: -
v_call: TRBV6-1
d_call: TRBD1
j_call: TRBJ1-1
cdr3_nt: TGTGCCAGTCGTCGACCGGGACAGGGAACTGCTGAAGCTTTCTTT
cdr3_aa: CASRRPGQGTAEAFF

clone_size: -
v_call: TRBV19
d_call: -
j_call: TRBJ1-6
cdr3_nt: TGTGCCAGTAGTCCGGGAGCGACGAATTCACCCCTCCACTTT
cdr3_aa: CASSPGATNSPLHF

clone_size: -
v_call: TRBV9
d_call: -
j_call: TRBJ1-1
cdr3_nt: TGTGCCAGCAGCGTGGCACATATGAACACTGAAGCTTTCTTT
cdr3_aa: CASSVAHMNTEAFF

clone_size: -
v_call: TRBV18
d_call: -
j_call: TRBJ1-1
cdr3_nt: TGTGCCAGCTCACGATCCCAGGCCCAGGGAGCTTTCTTT
cdr3_aa: CASSRSQAQGAFF

clone_size: -
v_call: TRBV5-1
d_call: TRBD2
j_call: TRBJ2-5
cdr3_nt: TGCGCCAGCAGCCTACAGGGACTAGCGGGGGTCCCCTTCCAAGAGACCCAGTACTTC
cdr3_aa: CASSLQGLAGVPFQETQYF

clone_size: once
v_call: TRBV21-1
d_call: -
j_call: TRBJ1-5
cdr3_nt: TGTGCCAGCAGCAATTTCGGGGGGCGGGCAGACAATCAGCCCCAGCATTTT
cdr3_aa: CASSNFGGRADNQPQHF

clone_size: -
v_call: TRBV6-4
d_call: TRBD2
j_call: TRBJ2-1
cdr3_nt: TGTGCCAGCAGTGAAATGGCGGGGGGGCCGTATGAGCAGTTCTTC
cdr3_aa: CASSEMAGGPYEQFF

clone_size: -
v_call: TRBV4-3
d_call: TRBD1
j_call: TRBJ2-1
cdr3_nt: TGCGCCAGCAGCCAAGACGGGCACAGGGGCGATGAGCAGTTCTTC
cdr3_aa: CASSQDGHRGDEQFF

clone_size: -
v_call: TRBV29-1
d_call: -
j_call: TRBJ1-1
cdr3_nt: TGCAGTGTGCTCATCCGAGCTTGGAACACTGAAGCTTTCTTT
cdr3_aa: CSVLIRAWNTEAFF

clone_size: -
v_call: TRBV2
d_call: -
j_call: TRBJ1-4
cdr3_nt: TGTGCCAGCAGTCCCCCATCTACGGGAAAACTGTTTTTT
cdr3_aa: CASSPPSTGKLFF

clone_size: -
v_call: TRBV19
d_call: TRBD1
j_call: TRBJ1-2
cdr3_nt: TGTGCCAGTAGTATGGACAGGGGCTATGGCTACACCTTC
cdr3_aa: CASSMDRGYGYTF

clone_size: -
v_call: TRBV10-3
d_call: -
j_call: TRBJ2-1
cdr3_nt: TGTGCCATCAGTGAGGTACTTGGCTCCTACAATGAGCAGTTCTTC
cdr3_aa: CAISEVLGSYNEQFF

clone_size: -
v_call: TRBV6-4
d_call: -
j_call: TRBJ1-1
cdr3_nt: TGTGCCAGCAGTGTGGGGAAGGAGGAGAACACTGAAGCTTTCTTT
cdr3_aa: CASSVGKEENTEAFF

clone_size: -
v_call: TRBV19
d_call: TRBD1
j_call: TRBJ1-5
cdr3_nt: TGTGCCAGTAGCACCACAGGGGTTAGCAATCAGCCCCAGCATTTT
cdr3_aa: CASSTTGVSNQPQHF

clone_size: -
v_call: TRBV5-8
d_call: TRBD2
j_call: TRBJ2-2
cdr3_nt: TGTGCCAGCAGCTTAACGGGACTAGCGGGAGTAGGCACCGGGGAGCTGTTTTTT
cdr3_aa: CASSLTGLAGVGTGELFF

clone_size: many
v_call: TRBV2
d_call: -
j_call: TRBJ1-2
cdr3_nt: TGTGCCAGCAGTGAGGTGGGCAACTATGGCTACACCTTC
cdr3_aa: CASSEVGNYGYTF

clone_size: -
v_call: TRBV11-2
d_call: TRBD2
j_call: TRBJ2-1
cdr3_nt: TGTGCCAGCAGCCTAACTAGCGGGCCTACCTACAATGAGCAGTTCTTC
cdr3_aa: CASSLTSGPTYNEQFF